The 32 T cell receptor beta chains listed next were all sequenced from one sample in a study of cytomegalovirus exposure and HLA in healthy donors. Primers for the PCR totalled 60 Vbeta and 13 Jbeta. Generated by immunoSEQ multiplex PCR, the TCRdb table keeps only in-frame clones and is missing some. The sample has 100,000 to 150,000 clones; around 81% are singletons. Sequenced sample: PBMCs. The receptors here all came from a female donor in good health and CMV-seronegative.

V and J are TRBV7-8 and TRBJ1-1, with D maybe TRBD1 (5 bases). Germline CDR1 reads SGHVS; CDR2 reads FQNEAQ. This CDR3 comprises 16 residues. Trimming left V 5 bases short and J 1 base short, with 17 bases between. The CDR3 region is CASSPQKGRRNTEAFF. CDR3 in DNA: TGTGCCAGCAGCCCTCAAAAGGGGCGTCGGAACACTGAAGCTTTCTTT.

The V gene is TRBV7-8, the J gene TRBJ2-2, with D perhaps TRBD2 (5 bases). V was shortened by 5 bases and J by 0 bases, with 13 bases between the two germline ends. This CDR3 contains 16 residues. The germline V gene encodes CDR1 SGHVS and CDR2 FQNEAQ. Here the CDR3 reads CASSPSFLANTGELFF. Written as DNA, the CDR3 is TGTGCCAGCAGCCCTAGCTTTCTCGCGAACACCGGGGAGCTGTTTTTT.

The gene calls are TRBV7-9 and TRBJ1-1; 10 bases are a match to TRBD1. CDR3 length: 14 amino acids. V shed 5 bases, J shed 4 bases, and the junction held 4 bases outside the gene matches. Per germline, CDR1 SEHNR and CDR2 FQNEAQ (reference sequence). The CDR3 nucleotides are TGTGCCAGCAGCCAGCGGGACAGGGGCACTGAAGCTTTCTTT. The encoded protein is CASSQRDRGTEAFF.

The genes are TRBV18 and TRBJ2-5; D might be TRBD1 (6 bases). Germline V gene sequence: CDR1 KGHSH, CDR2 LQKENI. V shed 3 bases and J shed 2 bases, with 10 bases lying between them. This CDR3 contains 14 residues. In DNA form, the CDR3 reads TGTGCCAGCTCACCCCGAGGGGGTCAAGAGACCCAGTACTTC. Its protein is CASSPRGGQETQYF.

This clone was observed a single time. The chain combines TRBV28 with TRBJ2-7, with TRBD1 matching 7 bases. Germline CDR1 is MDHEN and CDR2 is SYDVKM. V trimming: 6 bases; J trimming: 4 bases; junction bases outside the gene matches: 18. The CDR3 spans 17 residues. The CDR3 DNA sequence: TGTGCCAGCAGCTCCTTCGCCACAGGGGCGAAGCGTTACGAGCAGTACTTC. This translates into CASSSFATGAKRYEQYF.

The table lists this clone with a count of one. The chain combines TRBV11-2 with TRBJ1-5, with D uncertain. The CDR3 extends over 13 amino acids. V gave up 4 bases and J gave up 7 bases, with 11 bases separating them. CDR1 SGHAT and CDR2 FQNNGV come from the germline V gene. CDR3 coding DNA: TGTGCCAGCAGCTGGGAGGAAAGACAGCCCCAGCATTTT. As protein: CASSWEERQPQHF. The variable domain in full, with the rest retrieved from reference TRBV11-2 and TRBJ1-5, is EAGVAQSPRYKIIEKRQSVAFWCNPISGHATLYWYQQILGQGPKLLIQFQNNGVVDDSQLPKDRFSAERLKGVDSTLKIQPAKLEDSAVYLCASSWEERQPQHFGDGTRLSIL.

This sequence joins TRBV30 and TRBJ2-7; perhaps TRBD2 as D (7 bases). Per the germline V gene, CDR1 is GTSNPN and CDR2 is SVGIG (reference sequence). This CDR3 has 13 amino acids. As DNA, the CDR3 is TGTGCGGGGGGAGGGGGGTTCTCCTACGAGCAGTACTTC. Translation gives CAGGGGFSYEQYF.

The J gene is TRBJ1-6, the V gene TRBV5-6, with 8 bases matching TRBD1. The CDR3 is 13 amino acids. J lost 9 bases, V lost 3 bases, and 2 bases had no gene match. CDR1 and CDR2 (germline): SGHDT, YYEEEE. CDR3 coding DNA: TGTGCCAGCAGCTCCCAGGGGGCTTCACCCCTCCACTTT. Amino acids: CASSSQGASPLHF.

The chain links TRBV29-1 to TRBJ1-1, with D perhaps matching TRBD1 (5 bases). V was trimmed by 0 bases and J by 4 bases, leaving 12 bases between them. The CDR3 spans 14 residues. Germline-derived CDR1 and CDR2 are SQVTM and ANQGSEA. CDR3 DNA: TGCAGCGTTGAAGAAAATGTCAGGGCCACTGAAGCTTTCTTT. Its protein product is CSVEENVRATEAFF.

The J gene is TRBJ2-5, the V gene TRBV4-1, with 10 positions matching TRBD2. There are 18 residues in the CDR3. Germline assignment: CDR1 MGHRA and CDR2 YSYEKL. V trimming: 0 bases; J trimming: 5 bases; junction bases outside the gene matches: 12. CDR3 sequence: CASSQDRALAGVRETQYF. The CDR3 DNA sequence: TGCGCCAGCAGCCAAGATCGGGCGCTAGCGGGGGTTCGGGAGACCCAGTACTTC.

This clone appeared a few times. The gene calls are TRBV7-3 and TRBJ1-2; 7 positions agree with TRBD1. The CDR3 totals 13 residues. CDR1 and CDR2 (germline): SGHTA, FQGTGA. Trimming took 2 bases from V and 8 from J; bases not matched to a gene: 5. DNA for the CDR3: TGTGCCAGCAGCTTATCAAACAGGGGCGGCTACACCTTC. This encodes CASSLSNRGGYTF.

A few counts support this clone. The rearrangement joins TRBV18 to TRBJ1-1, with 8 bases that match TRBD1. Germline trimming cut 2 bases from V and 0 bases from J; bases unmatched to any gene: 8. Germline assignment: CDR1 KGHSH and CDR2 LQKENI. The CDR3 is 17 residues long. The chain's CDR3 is CASSPRAGGNMNTEAFF. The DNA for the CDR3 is TGTGCCAGCTCACCAAGGGCAGGGGGCAACATGAACACTGAAGCTTTCTTT.

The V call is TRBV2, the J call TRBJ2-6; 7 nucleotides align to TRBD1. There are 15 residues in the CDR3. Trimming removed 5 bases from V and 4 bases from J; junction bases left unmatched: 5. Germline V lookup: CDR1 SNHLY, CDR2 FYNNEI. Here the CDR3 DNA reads TGTGCCAGCAGTATACAGGGGTACGGGGCCAACGTCCTGACTTTC. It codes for CASSIQGYGANVLTF.

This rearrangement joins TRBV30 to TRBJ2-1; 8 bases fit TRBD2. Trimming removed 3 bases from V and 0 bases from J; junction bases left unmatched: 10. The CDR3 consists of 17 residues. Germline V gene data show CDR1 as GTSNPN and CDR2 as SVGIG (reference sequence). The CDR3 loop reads CAWRLAGRLRSYNEQFF. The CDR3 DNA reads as TGTGCCTGGAGGTTAGCGGGACGCCTACGCTCCTACAATGAGCAGTTCTTC.

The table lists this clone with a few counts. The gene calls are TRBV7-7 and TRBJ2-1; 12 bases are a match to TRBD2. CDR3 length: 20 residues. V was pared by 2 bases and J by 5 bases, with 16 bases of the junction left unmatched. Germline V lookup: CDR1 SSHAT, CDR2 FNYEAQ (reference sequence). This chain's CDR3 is CASSLRPSDTSGRIDNEQFF. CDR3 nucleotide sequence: TGTGCCAGCAGCTTACGCCCCTCTGATACTAGCGGGAGGATTGACAATGAGCAGTTCTTC.

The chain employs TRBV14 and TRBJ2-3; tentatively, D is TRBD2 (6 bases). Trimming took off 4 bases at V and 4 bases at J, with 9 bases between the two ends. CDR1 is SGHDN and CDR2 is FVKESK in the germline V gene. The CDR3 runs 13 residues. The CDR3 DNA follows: TGTGCCAGCAGCCCTTGGGGGGCAGATACGCAGTATTTT. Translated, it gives CASSPWGADTQYF.

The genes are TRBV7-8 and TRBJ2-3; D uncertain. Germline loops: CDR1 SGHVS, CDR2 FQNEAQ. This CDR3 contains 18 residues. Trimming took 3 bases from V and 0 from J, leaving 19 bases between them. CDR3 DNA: TGTGCCAGCAGCTTTAGAGGATATCGGCCCGCTAGCACAGATACGCAGTATTTT. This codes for CASSFRGYRPASTDTQYF.

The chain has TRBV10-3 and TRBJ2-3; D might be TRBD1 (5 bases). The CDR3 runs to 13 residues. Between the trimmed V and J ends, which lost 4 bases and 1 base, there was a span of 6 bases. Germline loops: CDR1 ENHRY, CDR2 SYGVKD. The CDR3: CAISVGGTDTQYF. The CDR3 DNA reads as TGTGCCATCAGTGTAGGGGGCACAGATACGCAGTATTTT.

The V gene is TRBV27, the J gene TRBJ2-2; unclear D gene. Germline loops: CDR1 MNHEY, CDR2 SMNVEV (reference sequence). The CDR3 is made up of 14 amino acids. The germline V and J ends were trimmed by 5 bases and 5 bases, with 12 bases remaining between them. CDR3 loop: CASSVTGGTGELFF. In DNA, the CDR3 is TGTGCCAGCAGTGTAACGGGTGGGACCGGGGAGCTGTTTTTT.

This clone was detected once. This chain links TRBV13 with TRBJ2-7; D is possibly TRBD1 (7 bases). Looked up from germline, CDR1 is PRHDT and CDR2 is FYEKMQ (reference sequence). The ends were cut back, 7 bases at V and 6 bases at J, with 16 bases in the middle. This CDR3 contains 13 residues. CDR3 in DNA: TGTGCCAGCACGGGGGACAGACTTAGCGAGCAGTACTTC. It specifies CASTGDRLSEQYF. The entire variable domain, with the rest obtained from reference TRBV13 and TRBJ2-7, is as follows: AAGVIQSPRHLIKEKRETATLKCYPIPRHDTVYWYQQGPGQDPQFLISFYEKMQSDKGSIPDRFSAQQFSDYHSELNMSSLELGDSALYFCASTGDRLSEQYFGPGTRLTVT.

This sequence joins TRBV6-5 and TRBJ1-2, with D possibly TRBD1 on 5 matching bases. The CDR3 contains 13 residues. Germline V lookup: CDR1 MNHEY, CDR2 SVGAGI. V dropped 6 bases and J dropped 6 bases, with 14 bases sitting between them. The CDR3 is CASRKDTADGYTF. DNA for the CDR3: TGTGCCAGCAGAAAGGACACGGCCGATGGCTACACCTTC.

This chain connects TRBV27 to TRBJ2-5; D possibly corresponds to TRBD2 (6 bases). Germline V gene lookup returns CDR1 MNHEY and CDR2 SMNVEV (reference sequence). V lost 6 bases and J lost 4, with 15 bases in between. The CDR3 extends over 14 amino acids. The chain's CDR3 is CASSPPLRGETQYF. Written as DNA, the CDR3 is TGTGCCAGCAGCCCCCCCCTGCGGGGAGAGACCCAGTACTTC.

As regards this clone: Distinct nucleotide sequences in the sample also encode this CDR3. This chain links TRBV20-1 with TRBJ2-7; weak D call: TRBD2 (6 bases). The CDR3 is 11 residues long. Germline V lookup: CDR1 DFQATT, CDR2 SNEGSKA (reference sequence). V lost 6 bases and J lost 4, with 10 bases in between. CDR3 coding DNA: TGCAGTGCCTCCGCGGGGTACGAGCAGTACTTC. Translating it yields CSASAGYEQYF.

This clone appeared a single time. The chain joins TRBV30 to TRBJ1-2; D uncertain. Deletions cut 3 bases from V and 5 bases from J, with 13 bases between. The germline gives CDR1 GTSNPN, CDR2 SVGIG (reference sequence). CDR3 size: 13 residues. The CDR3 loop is CAWSPGNPYGYTF. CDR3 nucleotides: TGTGCCTGGAGCCCCGGGAACCCTTATGGCTACACCTTC.

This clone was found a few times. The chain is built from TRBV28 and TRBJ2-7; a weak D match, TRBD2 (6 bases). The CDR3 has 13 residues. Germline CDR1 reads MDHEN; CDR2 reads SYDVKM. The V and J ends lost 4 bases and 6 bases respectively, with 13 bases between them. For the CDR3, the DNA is TGTGCCAGCAGTTCTCGCCCCGGGAGCGAGCAGTACTTC. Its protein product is CASSSRPGSEQYF.

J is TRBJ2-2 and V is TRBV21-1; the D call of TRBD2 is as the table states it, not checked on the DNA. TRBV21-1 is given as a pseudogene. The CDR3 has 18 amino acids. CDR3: CASSKSARGFPSTGELFF. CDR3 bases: TGTGCCAGCAGCAAATCTGCGCGGGGGTTCCCGAGCACCGGGGAGCTGTTTTTT.

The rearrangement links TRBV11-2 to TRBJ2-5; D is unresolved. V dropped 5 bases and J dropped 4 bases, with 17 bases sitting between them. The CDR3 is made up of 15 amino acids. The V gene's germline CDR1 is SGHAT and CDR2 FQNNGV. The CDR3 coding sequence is TGTGCCAGCAGCCCCGCCCCCCAGAACAGAGAGACCCAGTACTTC. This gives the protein CASSPAPQNRETQYF.

DNA of the CDR3: TGTGCCTGGAGTCGAGACAGAATCAATCAGCCCCAGCATTTT. Its translation: CAWSRDRINQPQHF. The chain employs TRBV30 and TRBJ1-5; possible D gene TRBD1, 5 bases. Germline CDR1 reads GTSNPN; CDR2 reads SVGIG (reference sequence). The CDR3 is made up of 14 amino acids. Trimming took off 2 bases at V and 3 bases at J, with 11 bases between the two ends.

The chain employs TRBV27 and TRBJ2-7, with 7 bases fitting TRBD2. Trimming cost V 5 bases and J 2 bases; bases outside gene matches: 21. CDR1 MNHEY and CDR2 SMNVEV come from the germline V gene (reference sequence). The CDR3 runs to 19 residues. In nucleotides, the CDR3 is TGTGCCAGCAGTCCCCTTGGTTTTACTAGCGCGGGTCGAACCTACGAGCAGTACTTC. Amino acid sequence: CASSPLGFTSAGRTYEQYF.

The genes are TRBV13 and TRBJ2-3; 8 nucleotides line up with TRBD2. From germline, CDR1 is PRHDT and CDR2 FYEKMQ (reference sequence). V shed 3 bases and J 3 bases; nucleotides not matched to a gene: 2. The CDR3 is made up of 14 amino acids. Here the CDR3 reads CASSLRGVTDTQYF. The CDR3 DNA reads TGTGCCAGCAGCTTGCGGGGGGTTACAGATACGCAGTATTTT. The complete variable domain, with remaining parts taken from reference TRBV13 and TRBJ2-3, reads AAGVIQSPRHLIKEKRETATLKCYPIPRHDTVYWYQQGPGQDPQFLISFYEKMQSDKGSIPDRFSAQQFSDYHSELNMSSLELGDSALYFCASSLRGVTDTQYFGPGTRLTVL.

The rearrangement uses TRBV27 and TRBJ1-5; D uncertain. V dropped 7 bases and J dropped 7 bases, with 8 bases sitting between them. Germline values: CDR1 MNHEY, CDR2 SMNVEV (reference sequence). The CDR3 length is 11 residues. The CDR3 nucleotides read TGTGCCAGCAACCGGGTCCAGCCCCAGCATTTT. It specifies CASNRVQPQHF.

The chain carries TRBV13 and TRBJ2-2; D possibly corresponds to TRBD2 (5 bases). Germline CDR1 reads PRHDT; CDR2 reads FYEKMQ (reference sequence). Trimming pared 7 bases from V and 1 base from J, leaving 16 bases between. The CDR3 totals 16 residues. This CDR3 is CASNLRARENTGELFF. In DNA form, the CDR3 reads TGTGCCAGCAACCTACGCGCCCGGGAGAACACCGGGGAGCTGTTTTTT.